This T cell receptor beta chain came from a study of beta chain features in type 1 diabetes. The V gene end was trimmed by 10 bases and the J gene end by 2 bases; junction bases not matched to a gene: 8. Germline lookup yields CDR1 MDHEN and CDR2 SYDVKM. This CDR3 has 13 residues. Of the isolated RNA, all was reverse transcribed, and so the sequenced material was expressed TCRB transcripts. The table came from immunoSEQ multiplex PCR; TCRdb's copy has only in-frame clones and leaves some out. This sample yields some 400,000 clones, of which around 16% are seen a single time; approximately 0.019% belongs to the top ten.

This TCR derives from a woman in her late teens or twenties in good health. The sample was naive CD4+ T cells from blood. The chain couples TRBV28 to TRBJ2-7, with TRBD1 matching 7 bases. The CDR3 is CATTRQGPYEQYF. CDR3 nucleotide sequence: TGTGCCACTACGAGACAGGGCCCCTACGAGCAGTACTTC.